The present T cell receptor beta chain was sequenced within a study of T cells after yellow fever vaccination. Findings and caveats of the study: The bulk population could contribute abundant contaminating clonotypes to FACS-sorted repertoires. CD4 and CD8 compartments shared a small share of clonotypes.

The length of the CDR3 is 15 residues. Trimming at V came to 2 bases and at J to 4 bases, leaving 4 bases not matched to a gene. In germline, CDR1 is LNHNV, CDR2 YYDKDF (reference sequence). TCRdb re-analysed the 5' RACE reads in MiXCR, keeping a single row per CDR3 protein. The table has approximately 160,000 distinct CDR3 sequences, approximately 10% seen once; the top ten hold about 40%. This clonotype was seen a few times. Its antigen remains unknown. This material consisted of CD8+ T cells sorted from PBMCs, taken 45 days after the yellow fever booster vaccination. The receptor's source is a man younger than 30 who received the YFV17D yellow fever vaccine. The V and J genes are TRBV15 and TRBJ2-5; the match to TRBD1 covers 10 bases. In DNA, the CDR3 is TGTGCCACCAGCAGAATCGACAGGGGGCTAGAGACCCAGTACTTC. Its translation: CATSRIDRGLETQYF.